This TCR beta chain comes out of a study of radiotherapy plus CTLA-4 blockade in lung cancer. About the research overall: Across the patients, objective responses occurred in approximately 20%, and disease control in roughly 30%.

TCRdb keeps only in-frame clones here, not all; method: immunoSEQ multiplex PCR. Of 30,000 to 45,000 clones in the sample, roughly two thirds were seen once. Unmatched junction bases numbered 9, after V lost 3 bases and J lost 5 bases. Germline lookup yields CDR1 KGHSH and CDR2 LQKENI. The CDR3 is 15 residues long. Participants had chemo-refractory metastatic non-small-cell lung cancer and were treated with focal radiation plus ipilimumab CTLA-4 blockade. On this clone: Its cognate antigen is unknown.

Overall study findings and caveats: It was early blood T cell clone dynamics, with interferon-beta, that reportedly best predicted response. Radiotherapy was combined with ipilimumab, and tumor-derived TCR clones then expanded in blood.

The sequence was collected from a human donor with non-small cell lung cancer who had stable disease on radiotherapy plus ipilimumab. This chain joins TRBV18 and TRBJ1-2, with 7 bases fitting TRBD1. This material consisted of peripheral blood, taken from a patient treated with radiotherapy plus ipilimumab. CDR3 protein: CASSPGTDRMYGYTF. The DNA for the CDR3 is TGTGCCAGCTCACCTGGGACAGATAGAATGTATGGCTACACCTTC.